What follows describes a single T cell receptor (beta chain). The antigen is undetermined. This sample is drawn from a study of OX40 agonist ivuxolimab in advanced cancers. Study background: Aged 23 to 79 with a mean of around 60 years, they were roughly 83% male.

Findings and caveats of the study: What antigens the expanded peripheral T cells recognized was never established. Some nonresponders likewise displayed low normalized T-cell clonal expansion.

If patients had autoimmune disease history or systemic immunosuppression, they were excluded. Germline CDR1 is GTSNPN and CDR2 is SVGIG (reference sequence). Trimming shortened V by 5 bases and J by 1 base, and 13 bases separated the two germline ends. This CDR3 spans 14 amino acids. Method: immunoSEQ multiplex PCR; TCRdb's copy keeps in-frame clones and lacks some. The table records more than 35,000 clones, around three quarters of them present only once. The sequencing here drew on CD4+ or CD8+ T cells sorted from blood, taken in a trial of the OX40 agonist ivuxolimab. The TCR was taken from an adult with an advanced solid tumor such as melanoma, head and neck, liver or kidney cancer. The chain couples TRBV30 to TRBJ2-3; D is tentatively TRBD1 or TRBD2 (5 bases each). The CDR3 reads CAWEAGTGTDTQYF. DNA of the CDR3: TGTGCCTGGGAAGCCGGGACGGGCACAGATACGCAGTATTTT.